The entry below gives a single T cell receptor beta chain sequence along with its context. In the source study's methods: Researchers report that nucleated cell counts were estimated from reference gene primer amplification. TCRdb's copy holds only in-frame clones and misses some; the assay was immunoSEQ multiplex PCR. The V and J calls and clone size are taken from that table; D and trimming were inferred from the DNA. The sample carries more than 95,000 clones, 81% recorded once. This specimen belongs to a study of blood T cell repertoires in COVID-19. Study overall: The origin of the acute and convalescent COVID-19 samples was the United States, Italy and Spain. In each case, the material was cDNA or gDNA derived from T cells, B-cell-depleted T cells, or PBMCs.

The TCR sequence derives from a man older than 75 with acute or convalescent COVID-19. The sample consisted of peripheral blood.

The CDR3 DNA reads TGTGCCAGCAGACCGTGGACAAGTATTCGAAATGAAAAACTGTTTTTT. This codes for CASRPWTSIRNEKLFF. The chain couples TRBV28 to TRBJ1-4, with D possibly TRBD1 on 5 matching bases. Trimming removed 6 bases from V and 5 bases from J, with 19 bases in between. The CDR3 runs to 16 residues. Germline V gives CDR1 MDHEN, CDR2 SYDVKM. The full variable domain, its missing parts supplied by reference TRBV28 and TRBJ1-4, is DVKVTQSSRYLVKRTGEKVFLECVQDMDHENMFWYRQDPGLGLRLIYFSYDVKMKEKGDIPEGYSVSREKKERFSLILESASTNQTSMYLCASRPWTSIRNEKLFFGSGTQLSVL.